This entry lists 21 T cell receptor beta chains sequenced from one sample in a study of blood T cells in healthy people across ages. Combining a sample-barcoded 5' primer with a J-beta primer mix, a second PCR ran for 7 to 11 cycles. TCRdb reanalysed the 5' RACE reads using MiXCR and keeps one entry per CDR3 protein. This table has some 900,000 distinct CDR3 sequences, around 30% appearing once. The sequencing input was blood. These receptors originate from a woman older than 75 in good health.

In its sample, this clonotype was seen many times. The chain is built from TRBV12-3 or TRBV12-4 and TRBJ2-1; D remains ambiguous. The CDR3 sequence is 13 residues long. Trimming cost V 3 bases and J 7 bases, with 10 bases left between them. The CDR3 protein is CASSFSDRNEQFF. The CDR3 bases are TGTGCCAGCAGTTTTTCGGACCGAAATGAGCAGTTCTTC.

V usage is TRBV29-1 and J usage is TRBJ1-1, with a possible D match to TRBD1 (6 bases). Trimming cost V 5 bases and J 1 base, with 11 bases left between them. There are 13 residues in the CDR3. CDR1 SQVTM and CDR2 ANQGSEA come from the germline V gene. The DNA of the CDR3 is TGCAGCGTTCAGACAGGCAAGAACACTGAAGCTTTCTTT. It is translated as CSVQTGKNTEAFF.

The sample holds many counts of this clonotype. This chain uses TRBV7-8 with TRBJ2-4; 9 bases line up with TRBD2. Trimming took 5 bases from V and 0 from J; bases not matched to a gene: 17. The CDR3 has 20 amino acids. CDR1 is SGHVS and CDR2 is FQNEAQ in the germline V gene. CDR3 sequence: CASSPSSLGGGALAKNIQYF. The CDR3 DNA is TGTGCCAGCAGCCCCTCCTCACTCGGCGGGGGGGCTCTAGCCAAAAACATTCAGTACTTC.

This clonotype appeared a few times. This clone may be a read error of a much larger clone one base away. V is TRBV5-1 and J is TRBJ2-3; 9 positions agree with TRBD1. Looked up from germline, CDR1 is SGHRS and CDR2 is YFSETQ. The CDR3 covers 14 residues. The CDR3 coding sequence is TGCACCAGCAGCTTAACAGGGGGCGCAGATACGCAGTATTTT. The encoded protein is CTSSLTGGADTQYF.

Ten or more counts support this clonotype. The chain has TRBV28 and TRBJ2-7; a possible D gene is TRBD1 (6 bases). Germline V gene data show CDR1 as MDHEN and CDR2 as SYDVKM. The CDR3 extends over 12 amino acids. Trimming removed 7 bases at V and 5 bases at J, with 12 bases between. CDR3 loop: CASTDRLNEQYF. The CDR3 coding sequence is TGTGCCAGCACTGACAGGCTGAACGAGCAGTACTTC.

This clonotype was observed at least ten times. V gene TRBV4-1 combines with J gene TRBJ2-7; no reliable D call. From germline, CDR1 is MGHRA and CDR2 YSYEKL. This CDR3 has 13 amino acids. V dropped 3 bases and J dropped 1 base, with 7 bases sitting between them. In DNA form, the CDR3 reads TGCGCCAGCAGCCATCTCCGATCCTACGAGCAGTACTTC. Protein: CASSHLRSYEQYF.

This clonotype was counted only a few times. The chain uses TRBV20-1 and TRBJ2-1; possible D gene TRBD2, 7 bases. The germline V gene encodes CDR1 DFQATT and CDR2 SNEGSKA (reference sequence). This CDR3 contains 16 residues. Trimming shortened V by 0 bases and J by 8 bases, and 20 bases separated the two germline ends. The CDR3 region is CSARDWARGGDYEQFF. DNA of the CDR3: TGCAGTGCTAGAGATTGGGCGAGGGGGGGCGACTATGAGCAGTTCTTC.

In this sample, this clonotype turned up a few times. Here the CDR3 reads CASSQPGQITDTQYF. Written as DNA, the CDR3 is TGTGCCAGCAGCCAACCGGGACAGATAACAGATACGCAGTATTTT. The chain recombines TRBV3-1 with TRBJ2-3, with 7 bases identical to TRBD1. With 2 bases clipped from V and 3 bases from J, the junction kept 5 bases outside the gene matches. The CDR3 loop spans 15 amino acids. Germline V gives CDR1 LGHDT, CDR2 YNNKEL (reference sequence).

Only a few counts were recorded for this clonotype. This could be a read error, since a much larger clone is one nucleotide away. V usage is TRBV27 and J usage is TRBJ2-3; D uncertain. This CDR3 has 15 residues. Trimming shortened V by 4 bases and J by 0 bases, and 11 bases separated the two germline ends. Germline V gene data show CDR1 as MNHEY and CDR2 as SMNVEV (reference sequence). The chain's CDR3 is CASSSLTVSTDTQYF. CDR3 bases: TGTGCCAGCAGTTCCTTGACGGTCAGCACAGATACGCAGTATTTT.

J is TRBJ1-1 and V is TRBV4-2; D perhaps matches TRBD1 (5 bases). CDR1 and CDR2 from the germline V gene are LGHNA and YNFKEQ. The CDR3 loop spans 15 amino acids. V gave up 0 bases and J gave up 1 base, with 9 bases separating them. This CDR3 is CASSQDRRANTEAFF. In nucleotides, the CDR3 is TGTGCCAGCAGCCAAGATCGCAGGGCGAACACTGAAGCTTTCTTT.

This clonotype occurred many times. The J gene is TRBJ2-6, the V gene TRBV25-1, with TRBD1 matching 9 bases. The CDR3 sequence is 14 residues long. The trim removed 4 bases at V and 10 bases at J, leaving 5 bases unmatched. The germline gives CDR1 MGHDK, CDR2 SYGVNS. The CDR3 loop reads CASSGPGTGNVLTF. The CDR3 DNA reads TGTGCCAGCAGTGGACCCGGGACAGGGAACGTCCTGACTTTC. Full variable domain (remainder filled in from reference TRBV25-1 and TRBJ2-6): EADIYQTPRYLVIGTGKKITLECSQTMGHDKMYWYQQDPGMELHLIHYSYGVNSTEKGDLSSESTVSRIRTEHFPLTLESARPSHTSQYLCASSGPGTGNVLTFGAGSRLTVL.

This clonotype was detected a few times. The chain recombines TRBV7-2 with TRBJ2-7; a weak D match, TRBD1 (5 bases). The V gene lost 5 bases and the J gene lost 2 bases, with 16 bases spanning the gap. Germline lookup yields CDR1 SGHTA and CDR2 FQGNSA. CDR3 length: 15 amino acids. CDR3 loop: CASSSRRQLTYEQYF. In DNA form, the CDR3 reads TGTGCCAGCAGCAGCCGGAGACAGCTCACCTACGAGCAGTACTTC.

This clonotype has at least ten counts. This rearrangement joins TRBV3-1 to TRBJ2-7, with D possibly matching TRBD1 (6 bases). Trimming shortened V by 1 base and J by 3 bases, and 13 bases separated the two germline ends. The length of the CDR3 is 15 residues. Germline values: CDR1 LGHDT, CDR2 YNNKEL (reference sequence). This CDR3 is CASSQASGEGYEQYF. The CDR3 DNA reads as TGTGCCAGCAGCCAAGCTTCAGGGGAAGGCTACGAGCAGTACTTC.

The gene calls are TRBV6-5 and TRBJ2-7; the match to TRBD1 covers 11 bases. Germline CDR1 and CDR2: MNHEY and SVGAGI. Losses at the gene ends were 6 bases for V and 5 bases for J; bases not matched to a gene: 12. The CDR3 spans 16 residues. Written as DNA, the CDR3 is TGTGCCAGCAGACCTGGGGGGACAGGGGGTAAAAACGAGCAGTACTTC. Translation gives CASRPGGTGGKNEQYF.

This clonotype occurred many times. The chain carries TRBV4-2 and TRBJ2-3; D ambiguous. In germline, CDR1 is LGHNA, CDR2 YNFKEQ. The CDR3 totals 15 residues. The V gene lost 0 bases and the J gene lost 6 bases, with 13 bases spanning the gap. The CDR3 nucleotides are TGTGCCAGCAGCCAAGATATAAGTTTTACGGATACGCAGTATTTT. Translated, it gives CASSQDISFTDTQYF.

In this sample, this clonotype turned up many times. The chain carries TRBV6-5 and TRBJ2-4; TRBD2 might be the D (5 bases). CDR1 is MNHEY, CDR2 SVGAGI, per germline. Deletions cut 5 bases from V and 9 bases from J, with 14 bases between. The CDR3 extends over 13 amino acids. The CDR3 nucleotides are TGTGCCAGCAGTGCGGACTGGGCGAGCATTCAGTACTTC. The encoded protein is CASSADWASIQYF.

The rearrangement uses TRBV7-2 and TRBJ2-7; D remains ambiguous. CDR1 SGHTA and CDR2 FQGNSA come from the germline V gene. The CDR3 sequence is 16 residues long. Trimming stripped 4 bases from V and 3 bases from J, with 19 bases between. DNA for the CDR3: TGTGCCAGCAGCTCTCAAGCTGGACGGCAGCGCTACGAGCAGTACTTC. Translation: CASSSQAGRQRYEQYF.

This CDR3 reads CASSSPIGTEAFF. CDR3 coding DNA: TGTGCCAGCAGCTCCCCGATAGGCACTGAAGCTTTCTTT. The chain couples TRBV7-9 to TRBJ1-1; D not resolved. The V and J ends lost 4 bases and 4 bases respectively, with 10 bases between them. Germline V gene sequence: CDR1 SEHNR, CDR2 FQNEAQ (reference sequence). The CDR3 is 13 amino acids.

Comments on this clonotype: Likely a read error: the CDR3 ends without its conserved phenylalanine or tryptophan. The chain combines TRBV5-6 with TRBJ2-4; possible D gene TRBD1, 5 bases. The DNA end is more similar to TRBJ2-7, so the J call may be wrong. The CDR3 is made up of 13 amino acids. Germline V CDR1 and CDR2: SGHDT, YYEEEE. CDR3 in amino acids: CASSPGHLYEQYY. The CDR3, as DNA: TGTGCCAGCAGCCCCGGACACCTCTACGAGCAGTACTAC.

The chain has TRBV20-1 and TRBJ2-3; unclear D gene. From germline, CDR1 is DFQATT and CDR2 SNEGSKA (reference sequence). The CDR3 loop spans 12 amino acids. This chain's CDR3 is CSGIYSTDTQYF. Written as DNA, the CDR3 is TGCAGCGGTATTTATAGCACAGATACGCAGTATTTT.

This clonotype was found many times. The genes are TRBV5-1 and TRBJ2-7; a possible D gene is TRBD1 (5 bases). CDR3 length equals 14 residues. Germline CDR1 and CDR2: SGHRS and YFSETQ. Trimming removed 2 bases at V and 4 bases at J, with 13 bases between. The CDR3 DNA reads as TGCGCCAGCAGCTTCGGTTCAGGGCCTTACGAGCAGTACTTC. This gives the protein CASSFGSGPYEQYF.